The 5 T cell receptor beta chains presented below share a single source sample, sequenced in a study of T cells in Graves' hyperthyroidism and ophthalmopathy. Amplification targeted TCR beta CDR3 regions from RNA transcripts. An initial round of RT-PCR targeting the TCR CDR3 relied on the HTBI primer set. TCRdb called the multiplex PCR reads again in MiXCR, with one record for every CDR3 protein. The sample lists more than 450,000 distinct CDR3 sequences, around 20% occurring once. Sequencing was carried out using blood. These receptors originate from a middle-aged man with Graves' ophthalmopathy.

This chain connects TRBV6-2 or TRBV6-3 to TRBJ2-7, with 8 nucleotides matching TRBD1. Germline-derived CDR1 and CDR2 are MNHEY and SVGEGT. The CDR3 consists of 16 residues. The junction had 18 bases not matched to a gene; V was cut back by 10 bases and J by 4 bases. The CDR3 nucleotides read TGTGCCATCAAGCGCATCGGGACAGGCAATTCTTACGAGCAGTACTTC. This encodes CAIKRIGTGNSYEQYF.

The chain joins TRBV27 to TRBJ2-7, with 9 bases matching TRBD2. The CDR3 sequence is 14 residues long. CDR1 is MNHEY, CDR2 SMNVEV, per germline (reference sequence). The J segment lost 10 bases and the V segment lost 4 bases, leaving 11 bases of the junction unmatched. The CDR3 loop reads CASSSAGGPFDQYF. CDR3 in DNA: TGTGCCAGCAGTTCGGCGGGGGGGCCGTTCGACCAGTACTTC.

At least ten counts were recorded for this clonotype. This chain connects TRBV2 to TRBJ2-1; 8 nucleotides match TRBD2. Germline V lookup: CDR1 SNHLY, CDR2 FYNNEI. J lost 14 bases, V lost 6 bases, and 9 bases had no gene match. The CDR3 is made up of 12 amino acids. The CDR3 DNA reads TGTGCCAGCAGGCCCCCGGGACTAGACGAGTTCTTC. Translating it yields CASRPPGLDEFF.

This clonotype has just a few counts. J is TRBJ1-5 and V is TRBV7-2; D is undetermined. Germline V CDR1 and CDR2: SGHTA, FQGNSA. The CDR3 runs to 14 residues. V lost 2 bases and J lost 2, with 7 bases in between. The CDR3 DNA reads TGTGCCAGCAGCTTAATTTCGGGCAATCAGCCCCAGCATTTT. This translates into CASSLISGNQPQHF. The full variable domain, rest sourced from reference TRBV7-2 and TRBJ1-5, is GAGVSQSPSNKVTEKGKDVELRCDPISGHTALYWYRQSLGQGLEFLIYFQGNSAPDKSGLPSDRFSAERTGGSVSTLTIQRTQQEDSAVYLCASSLISGNQPQHFGDGTRLSIL.

This clonotype was counted at least ten times. The chain links TRBV12-3 or TRBV12-4 to TRBJ1-5; TRBD1 aligns across 9 bases. V shed 7 bases and J 4 bases; nucleotides not matched to a gene: 5. CDR3 length equals 14 residues. In DNA form, the CDR3 reads TGTGCCAGCACCTCGGGGACAGGGAATCAGCCCCAGCATTTT. It specifies CASTSGTGNQPQHF.